This TCR beta chain was obtained from a study of blood T cell repertoires in COVID-19 (dated by TCRdb to between 2020 and 2021). Background for the entire study: Collaborator samples came from the United States, Italy and Spain and covered acute and convalescent phases of COVID-19. The prospective study material was composed of cDNA or gDNA derived from T cells, B-cell-depleted T cells, or PBMCs. Subjects who had been exposed to COVID-19, were actively infected with it, or had recovered from it provided the deeply sampled blood TCRbeta repertoires that made up the dataset. The repertoires were made available in a free public database intended to serve as a resource for research on the immune response to SARS-CoV-2. Samples came from the ongoing ImmuneRACE study (first 160 participants) plus 1,254 subjects from 6 global collaborators. The sample metadata nearly always contained a de-identified subject ID, COVID-19 status, age in years and sex. Where available, HLA class I and class II types were taken from metadata supplied by the sample provider and were not determined by assay-based typing. Study-level results and caveats: The amount of clinical and demographic metadata varied by source and participant and was provided uncurated.

Each collaborating institution followed its own protocols to collect whole blood in K2EDTA tubes. For TCRbeta analysis, collaborators shipped samples in one of three forms: frozen whole blood, isolated PBMCs, or DNA extracted from either of those sample types. The immunoSEQ Assay, a bias-controlled multiplex PCR, was used to amplify TCRbeta CDR3 regions from genomic DNA. Turning to the authors' computational methods: Nucleated cell counts per sample were estimated from amplification of reference gene primers within the assay. To quantify the absolute abundance of each unique TCRbeta CDR3 rearrangement, sequence reads were collapsed and filtered. Productive Simpson clonality was computed per sample as the square root of Simpson's diversity index over productive rearrangements. Not all clones reach the TCRdb copy of this immuneACCESS table, which keeps in-frame sequences only. Checked studies attribute under half of the gap to unresolved V genes and leave the rest unexplained. V, J and clone size derive from that table, while D and trimming were established from the DNA sequence. This sample comprises about 200,000 clones, roughly nine tenths of them detected only once. The ten most abundant clones make up 0.55% to 0.75% of the sample.

With respect to this clone: Its cognate antigen has yet to be identified. No per-base quality is available; no much larger clone lies one base away.

The V and J ends are trimmed by 0 bases and 8 bases, leaving 10 bases between them. Looking up the germline V gene (reference sequence) yields CDR1 GTSNPN and CDR2 SVGIG. The CDR3 holds 12 amino acids from the cysteine to the phenylalanine. The sequence is cut down to CDR3 DNA, 36 bases in frame from base 1. The V gene is TRBV30 and the J gene is TRBJ1-2; the D segment could be TRBD1, given 6 matching bases. The specimen sequenced was peripheral blood. This clonotype was sampled from a man aged 35 to 55 with acute or convalescent COVID-19. The CDR3 reads as follows: CAWSVWGGGYTF. The sequenced DNA: TGTGCCTGGAGTGTATGGGGGGGCGGCTACACCTTC. Reference TRBV30 and TRBJ1-2 proteins supply the regions before and after the CDR3; the full variable domain is: SQTIHQWPATLVQPVGSPLSLECTVEGTSNPNLYWYRQAAGRGLQLLFYSVGIGQISSEVPQNLSASRPQDRQFILSSKKLLLSDSGFYLCAWSVWGGGYTFGSGTRLTVV.